This is a list of T cell receptor beta chains from one sample in a study of T-cell reconstitution after alpha-beta-depleted transplantation in children. One entry per CDR3 protein results from TCRdb running MiXCR on the PCR reads. Of 200,000 to 300,000 distinct CDR3 sequences in the sample, around 12% are singletons; the top ten hold about 2.6%. Specimen: PBMCs from the stem cell graft donor, collected from the stem cell graft. The receptor source for this set is a human donor who donated a stem cell graft to a child with acute lymphoblastic leukemia. Both conserved end residues are part of each CDR3. Each record gives: clone size, D gene, J gene, V gene, CDR3 DNA, CDR3 protein. A D gene is named only where the DNA matches it firmly. A row's size may be missing; if present it is once, few, many or a size class.

many | - | TRBJ1-4 | TRBV2 | TGTGCCAGCAGTAGGCCAGGGAGAAATGAAAAACTGTTTTTT | CASSRPGRNEKLFF
- | TRBD2 | TRBJ2-4 | TRBV13 | TGTGCCAGCAGCGAGACCGGGGGGTTGGACATTCAGTACTTC | CASSETGGLDIQYF
many | TRBD1 | TRBJ2-3 | TRBV20-1 | TGCAGTGCTGGACCGGGACAGGGTTTGGTTACGCAGTATTTT | CSAGPGQGLVTQYF
- | - | TRBJ1-5 | TRBV5-5 | TGTGCCAGCAGCCTGGAACTAGAAGCCGAAGAAATTAACCGGGAAGTTAGCAATCAGCCCCAGCATTTT | CASSLELEAEEINREVSNQPQHF
many | - | TRBJ2-7 | TRBV12-3/TRBV12-4 | TGTGCCAGCACTTCTTTTGGCGAGCAGTACTTC | CASTSFGEQYF
many | - | TRBJ2-1 | TRBV28 | TGTGCCAGCAGTTTACTCGGGGAGGCGCAGTTCTTC | CASSLLGEAQFF
many | - | TRBJ2-2 | TRBV7-2 | TGTGCCAGCAGCTTACGAGGACGCACCGGGGAGCTGTTTTTT | CASSLRGRTGELFF
many | - | TRBJ1-1 | TRBV6-5 | TGTGCCAGCAGTTACGATTTCCTGGTCCAACAAAAACGGTCCACTGAAGCTTTCTTT | CASSYDFLVQQKRSTEAFF
many | TRBD1 | TRBJ1-1 | TRBV7-9 | TGTGCCAGCAGCTTAGACCCAGGGACAGGGAAGGCTGAAGCTTTCTTT | CASSLDPGTGKAEAFF
- | TRBD2 | TRBJ2-4 | TRBV5-4 | TGTGCCATGGGCCCTGGGGGGGGTCTAGCCAAAAACATTCAGTACTTC | CAMGPGGGLAKNIQYF
many | - | TRBJ2-1 | TRBV11-1 | TGTGCCAGCAGCGTCCTTGGGCCTAGCGCCAGCTCCTACAATGAGCAGTTCTTC | CASSVLGPSASSYNEQFF
many | TRBD2 | TRBJ2-7 | TRBV10-3 | TGTGCCATCAGTGAGTCGGCGGGGGGCGAGGGCGAGCAGTACTTC | CAISESAGGEGEQYF
- | - | TRBJ2-7 | TRBV21-1 | TGTGCCAGCAGCAAAGGGACTAGCGGGAGGGCCGGGTACGAGCAGTACTTC | CASSKGTSGRAGYEQYF
many | TRBD2 | TRBJ2-5 | TRBV7-2 | TGTGCCAGCAGCTTAGTTACTAGCGGGAGGTGGGGGACCCAGTACTTC | CASSLVTSGRWGTQYF
many | TRBD1 | TRBJ1-2 | TRBV20-1 | TGCACCCCGAGGGGACAGTTATCGGTCGGTGGCTACACCTTC | CTPRGQLSVGGYTF
many | - | TRBJ2-7 | TRBV4-3 | TGCGCCAGCAGCCAAGACCGGGGCCCCTACGAGCAGTACTTC | CASSQDRGPYEQYF
many | TRBD2 | TRBJ2-3 | TRBV28 | TGTGCCAGCAGTTTGGGGACTAGCGGGGGCCTTAGCACAGATACGCAGTATTTT | CASSLGTSGGLSTDTQYF
many | - | TRBJ2-1 | TRBV7-3 | TGTGCCAGCAGCTCCGTGCGAAATGAGCAGTTCTTC | CASSSVRNEQFF
many | TRBD2 | TRBJ2-5 | TRBV20-1 | TGCAGTGCTAGACACAGCGGGAGGGCCAGGGAGACCCAGTACTTC | CSARHSGRARETQYF
- | - | TRBJ1-5 | TRBV6-2/TRBV6-3 | TGTGCCGCCCAGAACCCAGGCATTCAGCCCCAGCATTTT | CAAQNPGIQPQHF
- | TRBD1 | TRBJ1-5 | TRBV7-9 | TGTGCCAGCAGCAATACAGGGGGCGTATATAGCAATCAGCCCCAGCATTTT | CASSNTGGVYSNQPQHF
- | TRBD1 | TRBJ1-5 | TRBV10-3 | TGTGCCATCAGTGAGGACAGGGCCTATCAGCCCCAGCATTTT | CAISEDRAYQPQHF
many | TRBD2 | TRBJ2-7 | TRBV12-3/TRBV12-4 | TGTGCCAGCACCCCGGGGGGTACTTTGCAGTACTTC | CASTPGGTLQYF
many | - | TRBJ2-7 | TRBV2 | TGTGCCAGCAACCCAGGGGGGTACGAGCAGTACTTC | CASNPGGYEQYF
many | - | TRBJ1-5 | TRBV10-3 | TGTGCCATCAGTGATAAAGGTCGCGGCAATCAGCCCCAGCATTTT | CAISDKGRGNQPQHF
many | - | TRBJ1-1 | TRBV5-1 | TGCGCCAGCAGGAAGGGGGGCACTGAAGCTTTCTTT | CASRKGGTEAFF
few | - | TRBJ2-7 | TRBV29-1 | TGCAGCGTTGAAGGCACAGTTAACTACGAGCAGTACTTC | CSVEGTVNYEQYF
many | TRBD2 | TRBJ2-2 | TRBV4-3 | TGCGCCAGCAGCCAAGATATGGCGGGGGGGCGTGGGGAGCTGTTTTTT | CASSQDMAGGRGELFF
many | - | TRBJ1-5 | TRBV12-3/TRBV12-4 | TGTGCCAGCAGCTTAGGGGCCAGTTCAAGTCAGCCCCAGCATTTT | CASSLGASSSQPQHF
- | - | TRBJ2-1 | TRBV19 | TGTGCCAGTAGTATAGTTGCTAGCTACAATGAGCAGTTCTTC | CASSIVASYNEQFF
few | - | TRBJ2-1 | TRBV5-1 | TGCGCCAGCAGCCTACAAGTTACAGGGAATACCTACAATGAGCAGTTCTTC | CASSLQVTGNTYNEQFF
many | TRBD2 | TRBJ2-5 | TRBV5-1 | TGCGCCAGCAGCCCAAGTATAGGGACTAGCGCAGAGACCCAGTACTTC | CASSPSIGTSAETQYF
- | - | TRBJ2-5 | TRBV7-7 | TGTGCCAGCAGCTTAACAGCGGGCGGGGAGACCCAGTACTTC | CASSLTAGGETQYF
- | - | TRBJ2-2 | TRBV7-6 | TGTGCCAGCAGTCTCCTGACCGGGCCCGGGGAGCTGTTTTTT | CASSLLTGPGELFF
many | TRBD2 | TRBJ2-1 | TRBV9 | TGTGCCAGCAGCCTAGGACTAGCGGGAGCCAATGAGCAGTTCTTC | CASSLGLAGANEQFF
many | TRBD2 | TRBJ2-2 | TRBV5-1 | TGCGCCAGCAGCTCTAGCGGTTCCACCGGGGAGCTGTTTTTT | CASSSSGSTGELFF
many | - | TRBJ2-1 | TRBV3-1 | TGTGCCAGCAGCCAAAACGCAGGAGACTCCTACAATGAGCAGTTCTTC | CASSQNAGDSYNEQFF
- | TRBD2 | TRBJ2-2 | TRBV6-2/TRBV6-3 | TGTGCCAGCAGCCTACGGGGGACTAGCGGGAGTGAGAACACCGGGGAGCTGTTTTTT | CASSLRGTSGSENTGELFF
few | - | TRBJ1-4 | TRBV7-9 | TGTGCCAGCAGCTTAGCATCCCGGGGGGACACTAATGAAAAACTGTTTTTT | CASSLASRGDTNEKLFF
- | TRBD2 | TRBJ2-7 | TRBV7-6 | TGTGCCAGCAGCTTAATAGCGGGAGGGAAATACGAGCAGTACTTC | CASSLIAGGKYEQYF
many | - | TRBJ2-1 | TRBV20-1 | TGCAGTTCCCGTGATCCAGGGAACCTTGAGCAGTTCTTC | CSSRDPGNLEQFF
many | - | TRBJ2-5 | TRBV7-3 | TGTGCCAGCAGCCACCCCGTGCAGGGAAACCAAGAGACCCAGTACTTC | CASSHPVQGNQETQYF
many | TRBD1 | TRBJ2-5 | TRBV28 | TGTGCCAGCAGTTCAAGCAGGGGGCTTGAGACCCAGTACTTC | CASSSSRGLETQYF
many | TRBD1 | TRBJ1-6 | TRBV28 | TGTGCCAGCAGTGTGGACAGGTCACCCCTCCACTTT | CASSVDRSPLHF
many | TRBD1 | TRBJ1-1 | TRBV25-1 | TGTGCCAGCGACGGACAGGGCACTGAAGCTTTCTTT | CASDGQGTEAFF
- | TRBD2 | TRBJ2-3 | TRBV20-1 | TGCAGTGCTAGTGTGTTTAGCGGGGTAAAGACAGATACGCAGTATTTT | CSASVFSGVKTDTQYF
many | - | TRBJ2-4 | TRBV7-9 | TGTGCCAGCAGCTACTCTCAGAGCCCTTCTATTCAGTACTTC | CASSYSQSPSIQYF
many | - | TRBJ2-6 | TRBV6-5 | TGTGCCAGCAGCCCCTGGGCGAGCTCTGGGGCCAACGTCCTGACTTTC | CASSPWASSGANVLTF
many | - | TRBJ2-5 | TRBV11-1 | TGTGCCAGCAGCCCCGGGGCGTCAGGACCGTACCAAGAGACCCAGTACTTC | CASSPGASGPYQETQYF
many | TRBD2 | TRBJ2-3 | TRBV24-1 | TGTGCCACCAGTGATCCGCCCCTAGCGGTGGGCACAGATACGCAGTATTTT | CATSDPPLAVGTDTQYF
many | - | TRBJ2-7 | TRBV18 | TGTGCCAGCTCACCACCTTCAGGCTCCTACGAGCAGTACTTC | CASSPPSGSYEQYF
many | - | TRBJ1-4 | TRBV27 | TGTGCCAGCAGTTTGTACTCAGGCGGTGAAAAACTGTTTTTT | CASSLYSGGEKLFF
many | - | TRBJ2-2 | TRBV10-3 | TGTGCCATCAGCCGGGACGCCAACACCGGGGAGCTGTTTTTT | CAISRDANTGELFF
many | - | TRBJ2-7 | TRBV20-1 | TGCAGTGCTAGCGGCACCTACGAGCAGTACTTC | CSASGTYEQYF
many | TRBD2 | TRBJ2-3 | TRBV20-1 | TGCAGTGCTGCGACTAGCGGGGGGGCGGCCGATACGCAGTATTTT | CSAATSGGAADTQYF
many | TRBD1 | TRBJ2-7 | TRBV20-1 | TGCAGTGCTAGAGTGTTTTCGACAGGGACCTACGAGCAGTACTTC | CSARVFSTGTYEQYF
- | - | TRBJ2-3 | TRBV9 | TGTGCCAGCAGCAAAGAAGCGCCCCGCGCAGATACGCAGTATTTT | CASSKEAPRADTQYF
- | - | TRBJ2-6 | TRBV12-3/TRBV12-4 | TGTGCCAGCAGTCCCGCGCAGGGTTCCGGGGCCAACGTCCTGACTTTC | CASSPAQGSGANVLTF
many | TRBD1 | TRBJ2-7 | TRBV7-2 | TGTGCCAGCAGCTTAGCGGGGTCCGGGACAGGGGCAAACGAGCAGTACTTC | CASSLAGSGTGANEQYF